This TCR beta chain was observed in a study of T cells in Graves' hyperthyroidism and ophthalmopathy. Study observations and caveats: Most clonotypes expanded in thyroid above 0.001 were likewise present in blood. With a median lead of approximately 6.4 months before onset, the model predicted ophthalmopathy. By a 13 V-J model, ophthalmopathy was set apart from stable hyperthyroidism.

TCR beta CDR3 sequences were amplified from RNA transcripts. The TCR CDR3 was amplified in a first-round RT-PCR using the HTBI primer set. TCRdb itself ran the multiplex PCR reads through MiXCR, one entry per CDR3 protein. The repertoire holds 500,000 to 650,000 distinct CDR3 sequences, with around 50% as singletons. This clonotype was recorded at least ten times. What it binds is not known. Clinicians diagnosed patients from clinical symptoms, serum thyroxine and TRAb, thyroid ultrasound and orbital computed tomography. Sample: peripheral blood or thyroid tissue (not recorded which). The sequence was collected from an adult woman with Graves' disease, either hyperthyroidism or ophthalmopathy (not recorded which).

The CDR3 DNA follows: TGTGCCAGCACCTCAGTCCCGGGCCCAAGAGGCCACGAGCAGTACTTC. It specifies CASTSVPGPRGHEQYF. The chain has TRBV7-2 and TRBJ2-7; D not resolved. V lost 7 bases and J 5 bases, leaving 24 bases between the germline ends. The CDR3 is 16 residues long. Germline CDR1 is SGHTA and CDR2 is FQGNSA.